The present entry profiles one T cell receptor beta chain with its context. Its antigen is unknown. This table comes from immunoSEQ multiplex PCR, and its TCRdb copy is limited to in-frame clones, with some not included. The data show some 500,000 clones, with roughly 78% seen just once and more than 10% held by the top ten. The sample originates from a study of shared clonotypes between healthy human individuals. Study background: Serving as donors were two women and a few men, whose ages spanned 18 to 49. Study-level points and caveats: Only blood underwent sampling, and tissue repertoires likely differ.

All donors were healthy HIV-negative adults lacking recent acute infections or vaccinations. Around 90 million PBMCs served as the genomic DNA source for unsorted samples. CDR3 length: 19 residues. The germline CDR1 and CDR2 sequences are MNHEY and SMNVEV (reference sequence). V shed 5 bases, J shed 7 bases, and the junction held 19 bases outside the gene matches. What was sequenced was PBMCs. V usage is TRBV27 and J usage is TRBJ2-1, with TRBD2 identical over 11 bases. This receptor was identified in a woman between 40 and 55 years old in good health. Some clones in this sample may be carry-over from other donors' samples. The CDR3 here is CASSPYWTLLAGGGNEQFF. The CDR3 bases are TGTGCCAGCAGTCCCTATTGGACACTTTTAGCGGGAGGGGGAAATGAGCAGTTCTTC.